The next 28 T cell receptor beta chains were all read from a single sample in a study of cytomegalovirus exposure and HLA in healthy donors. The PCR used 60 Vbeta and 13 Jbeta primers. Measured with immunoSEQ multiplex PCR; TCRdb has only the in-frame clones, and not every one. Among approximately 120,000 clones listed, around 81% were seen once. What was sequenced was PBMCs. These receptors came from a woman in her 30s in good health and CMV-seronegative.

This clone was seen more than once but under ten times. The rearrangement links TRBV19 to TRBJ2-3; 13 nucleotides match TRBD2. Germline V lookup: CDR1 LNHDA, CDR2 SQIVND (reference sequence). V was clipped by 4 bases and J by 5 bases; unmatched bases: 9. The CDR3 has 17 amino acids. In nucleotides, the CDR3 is TGTGCCAGTAGTAACCCGGGACTAGCGGGGTCAGGAGATACGCAGTATTTT. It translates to CASSNPGLAGSGDTQYF.

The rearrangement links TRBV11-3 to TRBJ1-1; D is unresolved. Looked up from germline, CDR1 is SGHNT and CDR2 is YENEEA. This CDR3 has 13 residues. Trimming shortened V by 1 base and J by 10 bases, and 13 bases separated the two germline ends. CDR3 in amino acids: CASSLGASGGAFF. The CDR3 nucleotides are TGTGCCAGCAGCTTAGGGGCCAGCGGCGGAGCTTTCTTT.

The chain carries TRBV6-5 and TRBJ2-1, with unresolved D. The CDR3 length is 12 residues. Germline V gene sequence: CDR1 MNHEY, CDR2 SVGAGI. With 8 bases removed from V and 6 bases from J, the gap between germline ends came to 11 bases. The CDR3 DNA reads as TGTGCCAGCTCACACTCGGGCAATGAGCAGTTCTTC. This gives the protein CASSHSGNEQFF.

The CDR3 DNA is TGTGCCAGCAGCTCTAGAGGTACAGCGGATGGGGAAAAACTGTTTTTT. Amino acid sequence: CASSSRGTADGEKLFF. This sequence joins TRBV11-2 and TRBJ1-4; no reliable D call. The CDR3 covers 16 residues. In germline, CDR1 is SGHAT, CDR2 FQNNGV. V lost 4 bases, J lost 8 bases, and 20 bases lay in between. Full variable domain (outside the CDR3, taken from reference TRBV11-2 and TRBJ1-4): EAGVAQSPRYKIIEKRQSVAFWCNPISGHATLYWYQQILGQGPKLLIQFQNNGVVDDSQLPKDRFSAERLKGVDSTLKIQPAKLEDSAVYLCASSSRGTADGEKLFFGSGTQLSVL.

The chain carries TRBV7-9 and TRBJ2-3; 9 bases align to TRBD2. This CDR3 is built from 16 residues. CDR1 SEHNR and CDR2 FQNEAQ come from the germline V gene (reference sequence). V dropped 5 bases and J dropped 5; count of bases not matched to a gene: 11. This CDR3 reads CASSLMTLAGVDTQYF. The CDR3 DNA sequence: TGTGCCAGCAGCCTAATGACGTTAGCGGGAGTAGATACGCAGTATTTT. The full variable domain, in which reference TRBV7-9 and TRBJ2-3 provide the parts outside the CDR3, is DTGVSQNPRHKITKRGQNVTFRCDPISEHNRLYWYRQTLGQGPEFLTYFQNEAQLEKSRLLSDRFSAERPKGSFSTLEIQRTEQGDSAMYLCASSLMTLAGVDTQYFGPGTRLTVL.

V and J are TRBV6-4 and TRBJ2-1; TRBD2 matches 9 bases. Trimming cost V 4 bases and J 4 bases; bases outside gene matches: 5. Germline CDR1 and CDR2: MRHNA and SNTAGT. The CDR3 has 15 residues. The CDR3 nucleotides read TGTGCCAGCAGTGTGGGACTAGCCGCATACAATGAGCAGTTCTTC. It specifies CASSVGLAAYNEQFF.

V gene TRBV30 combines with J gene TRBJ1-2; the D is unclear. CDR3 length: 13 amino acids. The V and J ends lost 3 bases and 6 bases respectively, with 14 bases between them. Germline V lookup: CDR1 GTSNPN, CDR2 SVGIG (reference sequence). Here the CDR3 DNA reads TGTGCCTGGAGCATCGGGAGGGTGCATGGCTACACCTTC. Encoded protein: CAWSIGRVHGYTF.

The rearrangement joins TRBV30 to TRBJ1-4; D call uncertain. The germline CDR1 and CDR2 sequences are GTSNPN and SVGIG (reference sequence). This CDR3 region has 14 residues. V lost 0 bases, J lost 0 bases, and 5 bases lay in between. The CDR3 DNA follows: TGTGCCTGGAGTGTTCGGGCAACTAATGAAAAACTGTTTTTT. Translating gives CAWSVRATNEKLFF.

The CDR3 coding sequence is TGCGCCAGCAGCCAGGCTAACAGGGGGCCCTCCCAAGAGACCCAGTACTTC. Translating it yields CASSQANRGPSQETQYF. This chain links TRBV4-1 with TRBJ2-5, with 9 bases matching TRBD1. V lost 3 bases, J lost 1 base, and 9 bases stayed unmatched. CDR3 size: 17 residues. CDR1 MGHRA and CDR2 YSYEKL come from the germline V gene.

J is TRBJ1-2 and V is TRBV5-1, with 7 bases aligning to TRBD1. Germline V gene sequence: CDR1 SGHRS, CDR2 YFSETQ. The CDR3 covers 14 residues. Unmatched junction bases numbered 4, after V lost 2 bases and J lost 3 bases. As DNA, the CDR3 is TGCGCCAGCAGCTTTCTGGGACAGCACTATGGCTACACCTTC. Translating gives CASSFLGQHYGYTF.

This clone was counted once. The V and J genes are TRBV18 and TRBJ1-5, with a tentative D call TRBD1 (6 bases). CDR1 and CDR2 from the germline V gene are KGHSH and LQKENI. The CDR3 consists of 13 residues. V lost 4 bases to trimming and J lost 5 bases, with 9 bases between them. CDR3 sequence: CASSQYRDQPQHF. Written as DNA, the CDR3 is TGTGCCAGCTCACAATACAGGGATCAGCCCCAGCATTTT.

CDR3 nucleotides: TGTGCCAGCAGTTTATTGCGCTCCCGAACCACAGATACGCAGTATTTT. Protein product: CASSLLRSRTTDTQYF. The genes are TRBV27 and TRBJ2-3; D remains ambiguous. The V end was cut by 1 base, the J end by 2 bases, with 13 bases between. The CDR3 has 16 residues. The germline V gene encodes CDR1 MNHEY and CDR2 SMNVEV (reference sequence).

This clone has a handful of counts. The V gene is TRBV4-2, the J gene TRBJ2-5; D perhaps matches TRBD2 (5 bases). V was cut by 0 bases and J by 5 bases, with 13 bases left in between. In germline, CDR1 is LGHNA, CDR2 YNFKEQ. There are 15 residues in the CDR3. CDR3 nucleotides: TGTGCCAGCAGCCAAGATCCTGTGGGAGAGGAGACCCAGTACTTC. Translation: CASSQDPVGEETQYF.

CDR3 sequence reads: CASRRTGTGEQYF. The CDR3 DNA follows: TGTGCCAGCAGACGGACAGGGACGGGGGAGCAGTACTTC. This rearrangement joins TRBV28 to TRBJ2-7, with TRBD1 identical over 8 bases. J was trimmed by 7 bases and V by 6 bases; bases with no gene match: 8. CDR3 length equals 13 residues. Per germline, CDR1 MDHEN and CDR2 SYDVKM.

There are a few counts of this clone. Here the CDR3 reads CASRPGGVQETQYF. DNA for the CDR3: TGTGCCAGCAGGCCCGGGGGGGTCCAAGAGACCCAGTACTTC. The chain combines TRBV6-6 with TRBJ2-5; 8 bases agree with TRBD2. Germline lookup yields CDR1 MNHNY and CDR2 SVGAGI (reference sequence). The CDR3 is 14 amino acids. With 6 bases clipped from V and 1 base from J, the junction kept 4 bases outside the gene matches.

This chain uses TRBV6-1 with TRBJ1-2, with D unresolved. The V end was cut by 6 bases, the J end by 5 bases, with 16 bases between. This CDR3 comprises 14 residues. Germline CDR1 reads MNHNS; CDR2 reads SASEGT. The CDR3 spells CASRHLEQLYGYTF. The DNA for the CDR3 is TGTGCCAGCAGACATCTAGAGCAACTTTATGGCTACACCTTC.

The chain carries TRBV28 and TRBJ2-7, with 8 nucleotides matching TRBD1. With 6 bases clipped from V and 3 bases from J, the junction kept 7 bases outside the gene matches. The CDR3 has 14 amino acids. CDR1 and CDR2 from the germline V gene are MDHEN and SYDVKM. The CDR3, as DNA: TGTGCCAGCAGAGAAACAGGGGGTATCTACGAGCAGTACTTC. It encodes CASRETGGIYEQYF.

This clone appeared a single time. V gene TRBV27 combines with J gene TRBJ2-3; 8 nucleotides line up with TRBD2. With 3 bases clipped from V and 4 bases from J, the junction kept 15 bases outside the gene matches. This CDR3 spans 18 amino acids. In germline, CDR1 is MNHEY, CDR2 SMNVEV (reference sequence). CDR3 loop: CASSFLRLPGGPADTQYF. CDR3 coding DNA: TGTGCCAGCAGTTTCCTCAGGTTGCCGGGAGGGCCCGCAGATACGCAGTATTTT.

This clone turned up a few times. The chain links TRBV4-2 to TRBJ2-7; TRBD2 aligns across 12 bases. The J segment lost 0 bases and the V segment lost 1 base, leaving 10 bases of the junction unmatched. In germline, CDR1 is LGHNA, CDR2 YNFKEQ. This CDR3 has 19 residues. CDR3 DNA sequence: TGTGCCAGCAGCCAAGGAATGTCCGGACTAGCGGGGTTCTCCTACGAGCAGTACTTC. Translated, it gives CASSQGMSGLAGFSYEQYF.

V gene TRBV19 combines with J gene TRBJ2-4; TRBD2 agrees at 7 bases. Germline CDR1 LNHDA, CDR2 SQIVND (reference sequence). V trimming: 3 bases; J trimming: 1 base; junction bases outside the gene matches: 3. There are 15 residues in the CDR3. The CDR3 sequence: CASSIGGRAKNIQYF. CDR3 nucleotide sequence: TGTGCCAGTAGTATCGGGGGGAGGGCCAAAAACATTCAGTACTTC.

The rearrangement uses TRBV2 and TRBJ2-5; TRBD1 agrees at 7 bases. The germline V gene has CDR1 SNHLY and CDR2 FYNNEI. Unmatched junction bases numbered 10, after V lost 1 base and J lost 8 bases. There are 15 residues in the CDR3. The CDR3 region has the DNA TGTGCCAGCAGTGAAGTTTTTCGGGACAGTCGTACCCAGTACTTC. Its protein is CASSEVFRDSRTQYF.

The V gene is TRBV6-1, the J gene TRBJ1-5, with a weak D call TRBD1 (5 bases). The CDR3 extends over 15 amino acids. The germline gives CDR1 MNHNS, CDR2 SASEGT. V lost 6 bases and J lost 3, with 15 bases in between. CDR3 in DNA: TGTGCCAGCAGGGCCCTCCTAGGGGACAATCAGCCCCAGCATTTT. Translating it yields CASRALLGDNQPQHF.

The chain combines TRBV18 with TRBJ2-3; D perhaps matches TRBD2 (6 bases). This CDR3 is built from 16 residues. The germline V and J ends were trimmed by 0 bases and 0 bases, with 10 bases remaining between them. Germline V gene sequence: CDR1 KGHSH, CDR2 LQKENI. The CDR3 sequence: CASSPPGGTSTDTQYF. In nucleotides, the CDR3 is TGTGCCAGCTCACCACCGGGGGGTACTAGCACAGATACGCAGTATTTT.

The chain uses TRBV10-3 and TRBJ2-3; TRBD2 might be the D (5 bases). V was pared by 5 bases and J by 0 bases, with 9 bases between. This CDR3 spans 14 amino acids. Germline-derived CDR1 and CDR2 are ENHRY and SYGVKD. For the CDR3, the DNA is TGTGCCATCAGTTATGAGGGCAGCACAGATACGCAGTATTTT. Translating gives CAISYEGSTDTQYF.

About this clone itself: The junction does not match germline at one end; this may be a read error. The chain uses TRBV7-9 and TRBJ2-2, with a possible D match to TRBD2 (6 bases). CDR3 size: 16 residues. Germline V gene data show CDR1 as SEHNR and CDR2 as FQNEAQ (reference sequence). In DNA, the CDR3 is TGTTCCAGCAGCTCGAGTTGGACGGGAGAGGGCGGGGAGCTGTTTTTT. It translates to CSSSSSWTGEGGELFF.

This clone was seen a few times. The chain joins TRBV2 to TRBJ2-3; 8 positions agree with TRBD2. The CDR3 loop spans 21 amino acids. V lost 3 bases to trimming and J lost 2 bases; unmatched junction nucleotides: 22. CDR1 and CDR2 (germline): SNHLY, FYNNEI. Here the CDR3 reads CASSDKSGASGRGILTDTQYF. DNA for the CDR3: TGTGCCAGCAGTGATAAAAGCGGAGCTAGCGGGCGGGGTATACTCACAGATACGCAGTATTTT.

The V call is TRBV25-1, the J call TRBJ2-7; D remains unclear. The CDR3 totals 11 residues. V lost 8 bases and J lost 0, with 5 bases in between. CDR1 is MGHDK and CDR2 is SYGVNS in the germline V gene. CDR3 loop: CASLSSYEQYF. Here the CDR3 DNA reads TGTGCCAGCCTCAGCTCCTACGAGCAGTACTTC.

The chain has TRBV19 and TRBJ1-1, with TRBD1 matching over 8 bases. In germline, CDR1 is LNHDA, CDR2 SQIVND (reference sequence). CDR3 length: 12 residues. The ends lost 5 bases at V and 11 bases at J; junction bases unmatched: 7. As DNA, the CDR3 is TGTGCCAGTAGTCTACTCGCAGGGGGCGCTTTCTTT. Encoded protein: CASSLLAGGAFF. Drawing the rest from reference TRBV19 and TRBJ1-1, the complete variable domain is DGGITQSPKYLFRKEGQNVTLSCEQNLNHDAMYWYRQDPGQGLRLIYYSQIVNDFQKGDIAEGYSVSREKKESFPLTVTSAQKNPTAFYLCASSLLAGGAFFGQGTRLTVV.